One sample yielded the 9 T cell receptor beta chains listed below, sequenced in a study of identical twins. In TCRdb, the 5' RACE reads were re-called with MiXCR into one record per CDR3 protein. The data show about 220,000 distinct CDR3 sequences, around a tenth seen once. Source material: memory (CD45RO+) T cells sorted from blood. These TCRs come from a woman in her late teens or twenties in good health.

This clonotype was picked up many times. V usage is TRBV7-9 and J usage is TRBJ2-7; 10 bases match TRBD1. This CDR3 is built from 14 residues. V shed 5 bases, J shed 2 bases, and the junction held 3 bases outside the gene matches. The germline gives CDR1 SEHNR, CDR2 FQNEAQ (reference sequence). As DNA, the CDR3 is TGTGCCAGCAGCCCCGGGACAGGGGCCTACGAGCAGTACTTC. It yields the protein CASSPGTGAYEQYF.

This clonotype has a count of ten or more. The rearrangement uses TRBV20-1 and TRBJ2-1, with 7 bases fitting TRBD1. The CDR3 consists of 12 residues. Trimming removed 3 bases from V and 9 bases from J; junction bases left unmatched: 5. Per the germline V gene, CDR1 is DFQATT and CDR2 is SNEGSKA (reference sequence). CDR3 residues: CSARPGGFEQFF. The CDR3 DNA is TGCAGTGCTAGGCCAGGGGGTTTTGAGCAGTTCTTC.

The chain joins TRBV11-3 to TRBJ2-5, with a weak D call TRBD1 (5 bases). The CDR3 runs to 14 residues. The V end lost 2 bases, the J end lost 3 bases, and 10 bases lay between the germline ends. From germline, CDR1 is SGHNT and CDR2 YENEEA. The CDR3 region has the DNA TGTGCCAGCAGCTTATTCAAAGGGGAAGAGACCCAGTACTTC. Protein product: CASSLFKGEETQYF.

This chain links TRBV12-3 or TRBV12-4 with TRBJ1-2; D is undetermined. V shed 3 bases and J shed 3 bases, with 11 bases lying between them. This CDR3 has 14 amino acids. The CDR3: CASSLAAVHYGYTF. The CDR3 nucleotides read TGTGCCAGCAGTTTGGCCGCAGTTCACTATGGCTACACCTTC.

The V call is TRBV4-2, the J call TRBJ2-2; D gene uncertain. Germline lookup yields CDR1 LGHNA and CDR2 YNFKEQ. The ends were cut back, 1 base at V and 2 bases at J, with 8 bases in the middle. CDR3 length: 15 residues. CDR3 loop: CASSQGDGNTGELFF. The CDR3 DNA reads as TGTGCCAGCAGCCAAGGGGATGGTAACACCGGGGAGCTGTTTTTT.

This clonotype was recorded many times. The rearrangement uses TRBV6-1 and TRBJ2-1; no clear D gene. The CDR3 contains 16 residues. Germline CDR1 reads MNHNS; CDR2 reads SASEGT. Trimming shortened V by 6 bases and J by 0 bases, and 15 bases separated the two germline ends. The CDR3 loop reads CASRPRGGGSYNEQFF. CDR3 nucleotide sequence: TGTGCCAGCAGACCCCGAGGTGGCGGCTCCTACAATGAGCAGTTCTTC.

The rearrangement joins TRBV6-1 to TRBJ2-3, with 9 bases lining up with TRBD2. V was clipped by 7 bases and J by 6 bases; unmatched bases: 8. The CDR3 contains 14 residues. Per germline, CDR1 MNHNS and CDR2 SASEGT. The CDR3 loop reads CASTLAGAGDTQYF. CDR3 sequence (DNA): TGTGCCAGCACCTTAGCGGGAGCGGGGGATACGCAGTATTTT.

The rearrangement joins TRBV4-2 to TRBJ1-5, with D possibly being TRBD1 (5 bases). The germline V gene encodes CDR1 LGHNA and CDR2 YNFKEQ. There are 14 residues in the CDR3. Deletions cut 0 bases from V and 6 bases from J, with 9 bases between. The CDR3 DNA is TGTGCCAGCAGCCAAGAGGGGGTATCTCAGCCCCAGCATTTT. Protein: CASSQEGVSQPQHF.

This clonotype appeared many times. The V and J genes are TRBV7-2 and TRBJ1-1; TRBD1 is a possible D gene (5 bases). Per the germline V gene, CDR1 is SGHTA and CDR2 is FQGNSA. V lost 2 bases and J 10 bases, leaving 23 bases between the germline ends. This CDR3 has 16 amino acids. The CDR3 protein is CASSLLRLDRGPRAFF. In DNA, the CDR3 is TGTGCCAGCAGCTTACTTCGGCTGGACCGGGGACCCAGAGCTTTCTTT.